A single sample is the source of the 14 T cell receptor beta chains below, sequenced in a study of monozygotic twins with inflammatory bowel disease. TCRdb re-called the 5' RACE reads and shows each CDR3 protein once, DNA omitted. The sample totals around 380,000 distinct CDR3 sequences. The sequencing sample was made of blood. The receptor source for this set is a human donor with ulcerative colitis or Crohn's disease, or a healthy co-twin of an affected twin (not recorded which).

The CDR3: CASSLTPGTSGVDEQFF. The V and J genes are TRBV7-3 and TRBJ2-1; TCRdb designates TRBD2, a call that cannot be tested without DNA. The CDR3 loop spans 17 amino acids. Germline V gene sequence: CDR1 SGHTA, CDR2 FQGTGA.

CDR3 protein: CASRADYTQYF. The chain links TRBV5-1 to TRBJ2-3. This CDR3 spans 11 amino acids. CDR1 and CDR2 from the germline V gene are SGHRS and YFSETQ.

The rearrangement joins TRBV5-6 to TRBJ2-7; absent DNA, TCRdb's TRBD1 call cannot be checked. There are 15 residues in the CDR3. Germline CDR1 reads SGHDT; CDR2 reads YYEEEE. This chain's CDR3 is CASSLQGGAWYEQYF.

This CDR3 is CASSLDGGRGYNEQFF. V usage is TRBV7-9 and J usage is TRBJ2-1; no DNA is available, so the TRBD1 call from TCRdb remains unchecked. From germline, CDR1 is SEHNR and CDR2 FQNEAQ (reference sequence). The CDR3 consists of 16 residues.

J is TRBJ1-1 and V is TRBV5-1; TCRdb designates TRBD1, a call that cannot be tested without DNA. CDR1 is SGHRS, CDR2 YFSETQ, per germline. The CDR3 spans 15 residues. CDR3 in amino acids: CASSSDGRENTEAFF.

The chain joins TRBV6-1 to TRBJ2-5; checking the TCRdb D call of TRBD1 is not possible without DNA. Germline V gene sequence: CDR1 MNHNS, CDR2 SASEGT. The CDR3 length is 13 residues. CDR3 in amino acids: CASRFRGQETQYF.

The rearrangement uses TRBV6-5 and TRBJ1-1; checking the TCRdb D call of TRBD1 is not possible without DNA. CDR3 length: 13 amino acids. Germline V gives CDR1 MNHEY, CDR2 SVGAGI. The CDR3 sequence is CASTRQKNTEAFF.

The V and J genes are TRBV27 and TRBJ2-7; TCRdb proposes TRBD1, but this gene call is untestable without DNA. Per germline, CDR1 MNHEY and CDR2 SMNVEV (reference sequence). The CDR3 has 15 residues. CDR3 residues: CASSARGDLPYEQYF.

The chain uses TRBV4-3 and TRBJ2-7; TCRdb indicates TRBD1, and absent DNA this call remains unverified. Germline loops: CDR1 LGHNA, CDR2 YSLEER. CDR3 size: 15 residues. CDR3 sequence: CASSQGTGGLYEQYF.

The chain employs TRBV9 and TRBJ1-6; lacking DNA, the TRBD1 call made by TCRdb goes unchecked. The CDR3 runs to 14 residues. Germline loops: CDR1 SGDLS, CDR2 YYNGEE. This chain's CDR3 is CAGSGALRGSPLHF. Together with reference TRBV9 and TRBJ1-6, the CDR3 gives the full variable domain: DSGVTQTPKHLITATGQRVTLRCSPRSGDLSVYWYQQSLDQGLQFLIQYYNGEERAKGNILERFSAQQFPDLHSELNLSSLELGDSALYFCAGSGALRGSPLHFGNGTRLTVT.

The chain recombines TRBV18 with TRBJ2-1; TCRdb designates TRBD2, a call that cannot be tested without DNA. The germline CDR1 and CDR2 sequences are KGHSH and LQKENI. This CDR3 spans 16 amino acids. CDR3 loop: CASSRTGTSGYNEQFF.

V usage is TRBV2 and J usage is TRBJ2-3; absent DNA, TCRdb's TRBD1 call cannot be checked. Germline assignment: CDR1 SNHLY and CDR2 FYNNEI. The CDR3 consists of 14 residues. The CDR3 reads CASRRGSSTDTQYF.

The chain couples TRBV6-5 to TRBJ2-1; checking the TCRdb D call of TRBD1 is not possible without DNA. Germline values: CDR1 MNHEY, CDR2 SVGAGI. The CDR3 covers 16 residues. CDR3: CASSYSGAAMGNEQFF.

This chain links TRBV29-1 with TRBJ1-2; the TCRdb call, TRBD1, lacks DNA for checking. The CDR3 consists of 13 residues. Germline loops: CDR1 SQVTM, CDR2 ANQGSEA. CDR3 residues: CSVGTGWDGGYTF.